The T cell receptor (beta chain) described here comes from a study of cytomegalovirus exposure and HLA in healthy donors. General study findings and limits: TRBV6-2, TRBV6-3 and some other V segments were excluded as indistinguishable.

Primers included in the PCR were 60 Vbeta and 13 Jbeta primers. Measured with immunoSEQ multiplex PCR; TCRdb has only the in-frame clones, and not every one. The table lists 160,000 or so clones, 78% of them singletons, with around 1.4% in the top ten. The CDR3 is 14 amino acids. Trimming at V came to 4 bases and at J to 5 bases, leaving 8 bases not matched to a gene. Germline V lookup: CDR1 SGDLS, CDR2 YYNGEE. As for this clone: As yet, its antigen is unknown.

Input material: PBMCs. This sequence originates from a male donor in good health and CMV-seronegative. The chain couples TRBV9 to TRBJ1-1; 7 nucleotides match TRBD1. The CDR3: CASSLMDRRTEAFF. The DNA of the CDR3 is TGTGCCAGCAGCCTTATGGACAGGAGGACTGAAGCTTTCTTT.